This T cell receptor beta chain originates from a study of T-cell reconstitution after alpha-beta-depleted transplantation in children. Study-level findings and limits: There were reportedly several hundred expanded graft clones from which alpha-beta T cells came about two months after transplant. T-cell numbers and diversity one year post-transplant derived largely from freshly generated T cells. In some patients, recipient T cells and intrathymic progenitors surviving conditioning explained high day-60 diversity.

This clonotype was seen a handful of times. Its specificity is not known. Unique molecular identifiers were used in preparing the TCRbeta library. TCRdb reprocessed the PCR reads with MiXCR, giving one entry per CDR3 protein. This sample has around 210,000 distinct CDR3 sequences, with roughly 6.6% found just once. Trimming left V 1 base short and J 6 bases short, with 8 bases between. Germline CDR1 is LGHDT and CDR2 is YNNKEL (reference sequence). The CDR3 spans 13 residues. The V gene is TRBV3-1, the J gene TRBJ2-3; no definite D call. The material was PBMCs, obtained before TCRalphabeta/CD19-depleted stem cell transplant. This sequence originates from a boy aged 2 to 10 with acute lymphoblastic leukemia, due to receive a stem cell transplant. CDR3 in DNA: TGTGCCAGCAGCCAAGGCCTTCGGGATACGCAGTATTTT. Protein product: CASSQGLRDTQYF.